In this sample, the clone carrying this T cell receptor beta chain turned up a few times. This sample stems from a study of response to subunit inactivated influenza vaccine. TCRdb used MiXCR to reprocess the RT-PCR reads, holding one entry per CDR3 protein. The sample lists approximately 700,000 distinct CDR3 sequences; approximately 13% were seen once. Losses at the gene ends were 3 bases for V and 11 bases for J; bases not matched to a gene: 8. The CDR3 runs to 13 residues. Germline V lookup: CDR1 MDHEN, CDR2 SYDVKM. V gene TRBV28 combines with J gene TRBJ1-1; 8 bases line up with TRBD1. The sequence was collected from a man over 45 who received an inactivated influenza vaccine. The sequencing here drew on PBMCs from blood, taken around 15 days before vaccination. CDR3 protein: CASSFPDRGGAFF. The CDR3 DNA reads as TGTGCCAGCAGTTTCCCTGACAGGGGTGGGGCTTTCTTT.